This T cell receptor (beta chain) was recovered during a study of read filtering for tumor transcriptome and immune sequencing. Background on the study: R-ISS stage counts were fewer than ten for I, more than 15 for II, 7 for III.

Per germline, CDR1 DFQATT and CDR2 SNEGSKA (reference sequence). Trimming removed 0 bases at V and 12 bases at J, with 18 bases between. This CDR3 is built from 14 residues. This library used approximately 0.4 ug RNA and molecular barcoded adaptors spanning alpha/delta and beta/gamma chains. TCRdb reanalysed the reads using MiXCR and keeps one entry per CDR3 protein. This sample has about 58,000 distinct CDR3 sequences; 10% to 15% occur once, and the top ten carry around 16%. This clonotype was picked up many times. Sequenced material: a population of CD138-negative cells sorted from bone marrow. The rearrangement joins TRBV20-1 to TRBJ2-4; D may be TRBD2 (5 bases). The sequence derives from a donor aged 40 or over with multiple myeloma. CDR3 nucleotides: TGCAGTGCTAGAGATGGGCGGACTCCGCATACTCAGTACTTC. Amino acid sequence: CSARDGRTPHTQYF.